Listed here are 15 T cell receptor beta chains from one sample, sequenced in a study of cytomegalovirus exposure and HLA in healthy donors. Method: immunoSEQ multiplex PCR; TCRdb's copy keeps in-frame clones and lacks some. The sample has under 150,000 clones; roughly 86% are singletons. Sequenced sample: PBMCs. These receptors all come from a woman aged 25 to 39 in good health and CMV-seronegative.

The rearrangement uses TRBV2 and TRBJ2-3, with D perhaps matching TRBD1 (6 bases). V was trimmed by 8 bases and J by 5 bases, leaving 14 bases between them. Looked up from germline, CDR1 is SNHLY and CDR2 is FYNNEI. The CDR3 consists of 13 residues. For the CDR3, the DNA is TGTGCCAGCGGGACAAACTTGAGAGATACGCAGTATTTT. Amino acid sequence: CASGTNLRDTQYF.

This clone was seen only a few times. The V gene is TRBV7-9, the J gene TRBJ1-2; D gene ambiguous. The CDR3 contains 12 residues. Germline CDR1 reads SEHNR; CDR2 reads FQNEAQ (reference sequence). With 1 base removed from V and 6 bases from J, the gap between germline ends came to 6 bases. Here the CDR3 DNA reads TGTGCCAGCAGCTTAGATTGGCATGGCTACACCTTC. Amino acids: CASSLDWHGYTF.

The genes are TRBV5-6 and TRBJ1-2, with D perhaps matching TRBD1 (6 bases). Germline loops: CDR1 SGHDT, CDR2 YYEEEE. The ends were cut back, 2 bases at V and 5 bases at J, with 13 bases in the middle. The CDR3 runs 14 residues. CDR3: CASSFGQGRYGYTF. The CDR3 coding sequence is TGTGCCAGCAGCTTCGGGCAGGGGAGATATGGCTACACCTTC.

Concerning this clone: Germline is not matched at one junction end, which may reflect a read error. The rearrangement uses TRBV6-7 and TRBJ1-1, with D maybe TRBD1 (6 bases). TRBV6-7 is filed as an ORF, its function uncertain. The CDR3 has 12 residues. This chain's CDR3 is CASMSRGAWGNF. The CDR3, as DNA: TGTGCCAGCATGTCTCGGGGGGCGTGGGGGAACTTT.

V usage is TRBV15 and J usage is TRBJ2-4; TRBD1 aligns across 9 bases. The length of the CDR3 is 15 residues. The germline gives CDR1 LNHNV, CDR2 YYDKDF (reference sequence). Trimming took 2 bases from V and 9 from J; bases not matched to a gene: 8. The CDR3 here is CATSRNRGLGGIQYF. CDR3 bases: TGTGCCACCAGCAGAAACAGGGGGCTTGGGGGCATTCAGTACTTC.

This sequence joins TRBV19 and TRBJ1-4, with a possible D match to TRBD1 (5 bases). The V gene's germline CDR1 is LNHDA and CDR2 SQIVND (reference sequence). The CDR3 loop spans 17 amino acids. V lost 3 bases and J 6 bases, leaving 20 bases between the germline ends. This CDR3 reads CASSIGPSEGADEKLFF. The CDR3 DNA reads TGTGCCAGTAGTATCGGCCCTTCCGAAGGGGCTGATGAAAAACTGTTTTTT.

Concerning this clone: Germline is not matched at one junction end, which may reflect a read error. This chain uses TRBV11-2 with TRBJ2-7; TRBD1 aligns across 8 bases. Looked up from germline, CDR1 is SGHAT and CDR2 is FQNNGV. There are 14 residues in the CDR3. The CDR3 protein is CASSLFPPSGGQHF. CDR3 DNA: TGTGCCAGCAGCTTATTTCCCCCCTCAGGGGGCCAGCACTTC.

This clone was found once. CDR3 sequence: CASSWEKTGVSGGYNEQFF. Here the CDR3 DNA reads TGTGCCAGCAGTTGGGAAAAGACAGGGGTTTCGGGGGGCTACAATGAGCAGTTCTTC. V usage is TRBV28 and J usage is TRBJ2-1; D is perhaps TRBD1 (8 bases). The CDR3 runs 19 residues. Germline CDR1 is MDHEN and CDR2 is SYDVKM. The germline V and J ends were trimmed by 4 bases and 3 bases, with 25 bases remaining between them.

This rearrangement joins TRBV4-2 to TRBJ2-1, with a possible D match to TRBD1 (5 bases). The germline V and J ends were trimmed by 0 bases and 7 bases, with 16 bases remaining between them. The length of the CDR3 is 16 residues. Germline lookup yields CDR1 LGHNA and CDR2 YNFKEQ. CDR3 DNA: TGTGCCAGCAGCCAAGAATGGGGAATAAAGGGGAATGAGCAGTTCTTC. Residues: CASSQEWGIKGNEQFF.

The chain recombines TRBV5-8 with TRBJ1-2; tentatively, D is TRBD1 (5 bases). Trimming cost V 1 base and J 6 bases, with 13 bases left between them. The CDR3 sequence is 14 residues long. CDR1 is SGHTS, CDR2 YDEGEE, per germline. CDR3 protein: CASSLNRRRNGYTF. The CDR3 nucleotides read TGTGCCAGCAGCTTGAACAGGAGAAGAAATGGCTACACCTTC.

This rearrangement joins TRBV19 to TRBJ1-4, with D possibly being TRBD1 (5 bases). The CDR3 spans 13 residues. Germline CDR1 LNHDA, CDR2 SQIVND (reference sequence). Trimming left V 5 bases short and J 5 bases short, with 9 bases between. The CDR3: CASSGRGNEKLFF. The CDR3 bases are TGTGCCAGTAGTGGCCGGGGGAATGAAAAACTGTTTTTT.

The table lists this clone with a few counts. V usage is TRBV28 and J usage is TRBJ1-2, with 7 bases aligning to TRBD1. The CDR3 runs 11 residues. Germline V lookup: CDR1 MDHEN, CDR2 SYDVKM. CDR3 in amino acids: CAVQGNYGYTF. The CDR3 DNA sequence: TGTGCGGTACAGGGGAACTATGGCTACACCTTC.

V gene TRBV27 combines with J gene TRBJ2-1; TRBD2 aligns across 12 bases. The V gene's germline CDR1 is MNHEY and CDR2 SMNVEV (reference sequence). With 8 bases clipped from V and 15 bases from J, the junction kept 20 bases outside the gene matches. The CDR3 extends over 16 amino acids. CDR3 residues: CASPFKLAGGPNSPFF. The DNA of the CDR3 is TGTGCCAGCCCCTTCAAACTAGCGGGGGGCCCCAACAGTCCGTTCTTC.

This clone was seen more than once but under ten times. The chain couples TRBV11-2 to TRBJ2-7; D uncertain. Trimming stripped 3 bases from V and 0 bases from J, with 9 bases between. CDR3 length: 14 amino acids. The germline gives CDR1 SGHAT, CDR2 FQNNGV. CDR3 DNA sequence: TGTGCCAGCAGCTTGTCCCTCGGCTCCTACGAGCAGTACTTC. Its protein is CASSLSLGSYEQYF. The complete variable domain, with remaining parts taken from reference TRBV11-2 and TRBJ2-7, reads EAGVAQSPRYKIIEKRQSVAFWCNPISGHATLYWYQQILGQGPKLLIQFQNNGVVDDSQLPKDRFSAERLKGVDSTLKIQPAKLEDSAVYLCASSLSLGSYEQYFGPGTRLTVT.

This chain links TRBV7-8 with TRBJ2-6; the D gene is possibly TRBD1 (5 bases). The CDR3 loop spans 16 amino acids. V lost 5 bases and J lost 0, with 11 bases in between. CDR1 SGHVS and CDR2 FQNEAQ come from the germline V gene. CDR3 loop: CASSASTVSGANVLTF. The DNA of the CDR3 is TGTGCCAGCAGCGCCTCGACAGTCTCTGGGGCCAACGTCCTGACTTTC.